These T cell receptor beta chains were read from a single sample in a study of T cells after yellow fever vaccination. TCRdb redid the calling of the 5' RACE reads with MiXCR, one entry per CDR3 protein. The table has 85,000 to 100,000 distinct CDR3 sequences, 4.5% to 6% seen once. Sequencing was performed on CD8+ T cells sorted from PBMCs, taken 10 days after the yellow fever booster vaccination. These receptor sequences come from a man aged 18 to 29 who received the YFV17D yellow fever vaccine. The CDR3 runs from the conserved cysteine through the conserved F or W. Fields, in order: clone size, D gene, J gene, V gene, CDR3 DNA, CDR3 protein. A D gene is named only where the DNA matches it firmly. Part of the rows lack a size; the others show once, few, many or a class for expanded clones.

clone size: few; D gene: TRBD1; J gene: TRBJ2-5; V gene: TRBV6-6; CDR3 DNA: TGTGCCAGCAGTTACCGGGACAGCCAAGAGACCCAGTACTTC; CDR3 protein: CASSYRDSQETQYF
clone size: many; D gene: .; J gene: TRBJ1-3; V gene: TRBV6-6; CDR3 DNA: TGTGCCAGCAGTTATTTAAGCTCTGGAAACACCATATATTTT; CDR3 protein: CASSYLSSGNTIYF
clone size: .; D gene: .; J gene: TRBJ1-1; V gene: TRBV4-3; CDR3 DNA: TGCGCCAGCAGCCAAGGCCCGGGAAGTGGGCTTGGGGCTTTCTTT; CDR3 protein: CASSQGPGSGLGAFF
clone size: .; D gene: .; J gene: TRBJ1-1; V gene: TRBV12-3/TRBV12-4; CDR3 DNA: TGTGCCAGCAGTCCACAGTTTGGGGTGAACACTGAAGCTTTCTTT; CDR3 protein: CASSPQFGVNTEAFF
clone size: many; D gene: .; J gene: TRBJ2-1; V gene: TRBV7-8; CDR3 DNA: TGTGCCAGCAGCGCCTGGATCAACAATGAGCAGTTCTTC; CDR3 protein: CASSAWINNEQFF
clone size: few; D gene: .; J gene: TRBJ2-7; V gene: TRBV7-9; CDR3 DNA: TGTGCCAGCAGCTTCACAGAAGACTACGAGCAGTACTTC; CDR3 protein: CASSFTEDYEQYF
clone size: .; D gene: TRBD1; J gene: TRBJ1-2; V gene: TRBV5-1; CDR3 DNA: TGCGCCAGCAGCTCCAGGGGGCACGGCTACACCTTC; CDR3 protein: CASSSRGHGYTF
clone size: .; D gene: .; J gene: TRBJ1-2; V gene: TRBV6-5; CDR3 DNA: TGTGCCAGCAGTTACTCGGCCGGAGACCTTAACTATGGCTACACCTTC; CDR3 protein: CASSYSAGDLNYGYTF
clone size: many; D gene: .; J gene: TRBJ1-2; V gene: TRBV7-2; CDR3 DNA: TGTGCCAGCAGCTTATCTATAGGGCCGGGGGGCTATGGCTACACCTTC; CDR3 protein: CASSLSIGPGGYGYTF
clone size: .; D gene: .; J gene: TRBJ2-3; V gene: TRBV5-5; CDR3 DNA: TGTGCCAGCAGCACGCCGACAGAAAACACAGATACGCAGTATTTT; CDR3 protein: CASSTPTENTDTQYF
clone size: few; D gene: .; J gene: TRBJ1-1; V gene: TRBV6-5; CDR3 DNA: TGTGCCAGCAGTTATAGGAGGGGCCCGGGGGGCACTGAAGCTTTCTTT; CDR3 protein: CASSYRRGPGGTEAFF
clone size: .; D gene: .; J gene: TRBJ2-1; V gene: TRBV5-1; CDR3 DNA: TGCGCCAGCAGCTTGGCCTCTACGTACAATGAGCAGTTCTTC; CDR3 protein: CASSLASTYNEQFF
clone size: few; D gene: .; J gene: TRBJ1-1; V gene: TRBV5-1; CDR3 DNA: TGCGCCAGCAGCTTGAACGGGGACACTGAAGCTTTCTTT; CDR3 protein: CASSLNGDTEAFF
clone size: few; D gene: TRBD1; J gene: TRBJ1-5; V gene: TRBV7-9; CDR3 DNA: TGTGCCAGCAGCTGGGGACAGGGGAGCAATCAGCCCCAGCATTTT; CDR3 protein: CASSWGQGSNQPQHF
clone size: .; D gene: TRBD2; J gene: TRBJ2-3; V gene: TRBV4-1; CDR3 DNA: TGCGCCAGCAGCCAAGGCTTTGCGGGGGGCACAGATACGCAGTATTTT; CDR3 protein: CASSQGFAGGTDTQYF
clone size: .; D gene: .; J gene: TRBJ1-2; V gene: TRBV5-1; CDR3 DNA: TGCGCCAGCAGCTTGAGGCCAACCCGGGAGGGCTACACCTTC; CDR3 protein: CASSLRPTREGYTF
clone size: .; D gene: TRBD1; J gene: TRBJ2-6; V gene: TRBV18; CDR3 DNA: TGTGCCAGCTCACAAACCCCGACAGGGGCCCGAGGAGGGGCCAACGTCCTGACTTTC; CDR3 protein: CASSQTPTGARGGANVLTF
clone size: few; D gene: .; J gene: TRBJ1-1; V gene: TRBV12-3/TRBV12-4; CDR3 DNA: TGTGCCAGCACCCCGGGCCGGGACTACACTGAAGCTTTCTTT; CDR3 protein: CASTPGRDYTEAFF
clone size: .; D gene: .; J gene: TRBJ1-3; V gene: TRBV7-7; CDR3 DNA: TGTGCCGTGCCAAGTGCTCACTCTGGAAACACCATATATTTT; CDR3 protein: CAVPSAHSGNTIYF
clone size: many; D gene: .; J gene: TRBJ1-1; V gene: TRBV29-1; CDR3 DNA: TGCAGCGTTGCCCCCGGGCAGAGTGAAGCTTTCTTT; CDR3 protein: CSVAPGQSEAFF
clone size: many; D gene: TRBD2; J gene: TRBJ2-5; V gene: TRBV7-9; CDR3 DNA: TGTGCCAGCAGCTCGGCGGGGGGCCAAGAGACCCAGTACTTC; CDR3 protein: CASSSAGGQETQYF
clone size: .; D gene: .; J gene: TRBJ2-7; V gene: TRBV19; CDR3 DNA: TGTGCCAGTAGTCTCTTGGGGGCGTTTTACGAGCAGTACTTC; CDR3 protein: CASSLLGAFYEQYF
clone size: few; D gene: .; J gene: TRBJ2-3; V gene: TRBV9; CDR3 DNA: TGTGCCAGCAGCGTCCAAACGGGGGCGGTTATCGGGGATACGCAGTATTTT; CDR3 protein: CASSVQTGAVIGDTQYF
clone size: many; D gene: .; J gene: TRBJ1-1; V gene: TRBV11-1; CDR3 DNA: TGTGCCAGCAGCTTCGGGACGGCGAACACTGAAGCTTTCTTT; CDR3 protein: CASSFGTANTEAFF
clone size: few; D gene: .; J gene: TRBJ1-5; V gene: TRBV6-5; CDR3 DNA: TGTGCCAGCGGCCGGGGTAGCAATCAGCCCCAGCATTTT; CDR3 protein: CASGRGSNQPQHF
clone size: few; D gene: .; J gene: TRBJ2-1; V gene: TRBV5-1; CDR3 DNA: TGCGCCAGCAGCTTGGCAGGGTTTTCCAATGAGCAGTTCTTC; CDR3 protein: CASSLAGFSNEQFF
clone size: once; D gene: TRBD1; J gene: TRBJ2-5; V gene: TRBV3-1; CDR3 DNA: TGTGCCAGCAGCCAAATCGCCTCCGGGACAGGGCTTCCGTGGGAGACCCAGTACTTC; CDR3 protein: CASSQIASGTGLPWETQYF
clone size: few; D gene: TRBD1; J gene: TRBJ2-2; V gene: TRBV11-2; CDR3 DNA: TGTGCCAGCAGCTTAAATGGGGTCAGGGGGACAACCTGGGAGCTGTTTTTT; CDR3 protein: CASSLNGVRGTTWELFF
clone size: .; D gene: TRBD2; J gene: TRBJ2-2; V gene: TRBV6-5; CDR3 DNA: TGTGCCAGCAGTTTAGCGGTTGTGCGGGGGGACGGGGAGCTGTTTTTT; CDR3 protein: CASSLAVVRGDGELFF
clone size: .; D gene: TRBD1; J gene: TRBJ2-2; V gene: TRBV29-1; CDR3 DNA: TGCAGCGTATACAGGGGTCGGGGCACCGGGGAGCTGTTTTTT; CDR3 protein: CSVYRGRGTGELFF
clone size: few; D gene: .; J gene: TRBJ2-5; V gene: TRBV19; CDR3 DNA: TGTGCCAGCCACGGTTGGGGCCCCCGAGAGACCCAGTACTTC; CDR3 protein: CASHGWGPRETQYF
clone size: few; D gene: TRBD1; J gene: TRBJ2-1; V gene: TRBV7-6; CDR3 DNA: TGTGCCAGCCTAGGACAGGGCTACAATGAGCAGTTCTTC; CDR3 protein: CASLGQGYNEQFF
clone size: .; D gene: .; J gene: TRBJ2-7; V gene: TRBV29-1; CDR3 DNA: TGCAGCGTGAAACCACAGGAACCGGGTTACGAGCAGTACTTC; CDR3 protein: CSVKPQEPGYEQYF
clone size: .; D gene: .; J gene: TRBJ1-5; V gene: TRBV4-1; CDR3 DNA: TGCGCCAGCAGCCAAGTTGGGGGACTGCTTAATCAGCCCCAGCATTTT; CDR3 protein: CASSQVGGLLNQPQHF
clone size: .; D gene: TRBD2; J gene: TRBJ2-2; V gene: TRBV11-2; CDR3 DNA: TGTGCCAGCAGCCAATCGGTTAGCGGGGGCTTGAACACCGGGGAGCTGTTTTTT; CDR3 protein: CASSQSVSGGLNTGELFF
clone size: many; D gene: TRBD2; J gene: TRBJ2-1; V gene: TRBV3-1; CDR3 DNA: TGTGCCAGCAGCCAAGACTTGTTTGCGGGGGGGCCTGGTGAGCAGTTCTTC; CDR3 protein: CASSQDLFAGGPGEQFF
clone size: many; D gene: TRBD2; J gene: TRBJ2-1; V gene: TRBV12-3/TRBV12-4; CDR3 DNA: TGTGCCAGCAGTTTTAGGCTAGCGGGGGGTCACTCCTACAATGAGCAGTTCTTC; CDR3 protein: CASSFRLAGGHSYNEQFF
clone size: few; D gene: .; J gene: TRBJ1-2; V gene: TRBV7-9; CDR3 DNA: TGTGCCAGCAGCCCCCTGGCAGGGAATAGATTCTATGGCTACACCTTC; CDR3 protein: CASSPLAGNRFYGYTF
clone size: few; D gene: .; J gene: TRBJ1-1; V gene: TRBV6-5; CDR3 DNA: TGTGCCAGCAGGGGCAGGGGAACTTACACTGAAGCTTTCTTT; CDR3 protein: CASRGRGTYTEAFF
clone size: many; D gene: .; J gene: TRBJ1-1; V gene: TRBV12-3/TRBV12-4; CDR3 DNA: TGTGCCAGCACCCGGGACACCTTGAACACTGAAGCTTTCTTT; CDR3 protein: CASTRDTLNTEAFF
clone size: many; D gene: .; J gene: TRBJ2-7; V gene: TRBV10-3; CDR3 DNA: TGTGCCATCTCTGACCAGTTTTACGAGCAGTACTTC; CDR3 protein: CAISDQFYEQYF